One sample yielded the 16 T cell receptor beta chains listed below, sequenced in a study of T cells in localized non-small cell lung cancer. Profiling relied on immunoSEQ multiplex PCR, and the TCRdb table lists in-frame clones only, not all of them. The data show some 72,000 clones, about four fifths seen once. Sample: peripheral blood, taken before any cancer treatment. The receptors stem from a man between 40 and 75 years old with stage I lung adenocarcinoma.

J is TRBJ2-5 and V is TRBV9; D perhaps matches TRBD1 (6 bases). Germline CDR1 SGDLS, CDR2 YYNGEE. V was clipped by 4 bases and J by 6 bases, with 22 bases between them. CDR3 length: 16 residues. The CDR3 nucleotides read TGTGCCAGCAGCCCACAAAATACAGGGCCCGGAAAGACCCAGTACTTC. It encodes CASSPQNTGPGKTQYF.

The chain links TRBV11-2 to TRBJ2-5; 10 nucleotides align to TRBD2. V lost 0 bases and J lost 2; bases outside the gene matches: 3. Germline CDR1 reads SGHAT; CDR2 reads FQNNGV. The CDR3 contains 16 residues. CDR3 in amino acids: CASSLEPLAGQETQYF. Written as DNA, the CDR3 is TGTGCCAGCAGCTTAGAACCACTAGCGGGGCAAGAGACCCAGTACTTC.

Only a few counts were recorded for this clone. The V and J genes are TRBV9 and TRBJ2-7; no clear D. V was pared by 0 bases and J by 0 bases, with 10 bases between. Per the germline V gene, CDR1 is SGDLS and CDR2 is YYNGEE. The CDR3 totals 15 residues. The CDR3 DNA reads as TGTGCCAGCAGCGTAGGACTCCTCGCCTCCTACGAGCAGTACTTC. Translated, it gives CASSVGLLASYEQYF.

V is TRBV30 and J is TRBJ2-5; D might be TRBD2 (7 bases). Looked up from germline, CDR1 is GTSNPN and CDR2 is SVGIG (reference sequence). This CDR3 is built from 12 residues. Trimming removed 4 bases at V and 5 bases at J, with 11 bases between. CDR3 loop: CAWTEGGETQYF. The CDR3 nucleotides read TGTGCCTGGACGGAGGGGGGGGAGACCCAGTACTTC. The full variable domain, in which reference TRBV30 and TRBJ2-5 provide the parts outside the CDR3, is SQTIHQWPATLVQPVGSPLSLECTVEGTSNPNLYWYRQAAGRGLQLLFYSVGIGQISSEVPQNLSASRPQDRQFILSSKKLLLSDSGFYLCAWTEGGETQYFGPGTRLLVL.

V gene TRBV6-5 combines with J gene TRBJ2-5; D tentatively fits TRBD1 or TRBD2 (5 bases each). Germline-derived CDR1 and CDR2 are MNHEY and SVGAGI. The ends were cut back, 1 base at V and 1 base at J, with 10 bases in the middle. The CDR3 extends over 15 amino acids. The CDR3 region is CASSYLGELQETQYF. In nucleotides, the CDR3 is TGTGCCAGCAGTTACTTGGGGGAGCTCCAAGAGACCCAGTACTTC.

This chain joins TRBV19 and TRBJ2-1; no clear D. Trimming left V 9 bases short and J 0 bases short, with 15 bases between. Germline V gene data show CDR1 as LNHDA and CDR2 as SQIVND (reference sequence). This CDR3 region has 15 residues. This CDR3 is CASTLAASSYNEQFF. CDR3 nucleotides: TGTGCCAGCACTCTCGCGGCCAGCTCCTACAATGAGCAGTTCTTC.

This rearrangement joins TRBV5-1 to TRBJ1-1; TRBD1 is a possible D gene (6 bases). The V end lost 5 bases, the J end lost 3 bases, and 14 bases lay between the germline ends. Germline assignment: CDR1 SGHRS and CDR2 YFSETQ. CDR3 length: 14 amino acids. The CDR3 DNA sequence: TGCGCCAGCAGTCCAACAGGGAAACACACTGAAGCTTTCTTT. It specifies CASSPTGKHTEAFF.

The chain employs TRBV6-6 and TRBJ2-7; D is unclear. The CDR3 has 14 residues. Trimming took 7 bases from V and 1 from J, leaving 14 bases between them. Germline V gives CDR1 MNHNY, CDR2 SVGAGI (reference sequence). CDR3 in DNA: TGTGCCAGCATGATCGGCGGCGGATCCTACGAGCAGTACTTC. Protein product: CASMIGGGSYEQYF.

The chain carries TRBV19 and TRBJ1-5, with no clear D. Germline V lookup: CDR1 LNHDA, CDR2 SQIVND (reference sequence). V gave up 7 bases and J gave up 0 bases, with 7 bases separating them. This CDR3 comprises 13 residues. The CDR3 bases are TGTGCCAGTAAGCAGACTAGCAATCAGCCCCAGCATTTT. Encoded protein: CASKQTSNQPQHF.

This chain links TRBV5-1 with TRBJ1-1; D uncertain. This CDR3 is 13 amino acids long. The V and J ends lost 0 bases and 3 bases respectively, with 6 bases between them. Germline CDR1 SGHRS, CDR2 YFSETQ. This CDR3 reads CASSLAPDTEAFF. The CDR3, as DNA: TGCGCCAGCAGCTTGGCTCCAGACACTGAAGCTTTCTTT.

The chain links TRBV11-2 to TRBJ2-1; 7 positions match TRBD2. Germline V gene lookup returns CDR1 SGHAT and CDR2 FQNNGV. The CDR3 is 18 amino acids. J was trimmed by 9 bases and V by 4 bases; bases with no gene match: 21. The CDR3 coding sequence is TGTGCCAGCAGCTCACTCGTTGGTGCGGCGGGAGAAGGCGGTGAGCAGTTCTTC. Amino acids: CASSSLVGAAGEGGEQFF.

V gene TRBV13 combines with J gene TRBJ2-7; weak D call: TRBD1 (5 bases). Trimming removed 5 bases at V and 3 bases at J, with 8 bases between. This CDR3 has 12 amino acids. The germline V gene encodes CDR1 PRHDT and CDR2 FYEKMQ (reference sequence). The CDR3 DNA is TGTGCCAGCAGCAGGGGCATCTACGAGCAGTACTTC. It encodes CASSRGIYEQYF.

The chain couples TRBV7-3 to TRBJ1-1, with 8 bases identical to TRBD1. The CDR3 totals 13 residues. The V and J ends lost 3 bases and 10 bases, in that order; junction bases with no gene match: 7. Per the germline V gene, CDR1 is SGHTA and CDR2 is FQGTGA. The CDR3 protein is CASSLGRQGRAFF. CDR3 sequence (DNA): TGTGCCAGCAGCTTGGGGAGACAGGGGAGAGCTTTCTTT.

The V call is TRBV5-1, the J call TRBJ2-5; perhaps TRBD2 as D (6 bases). Germline V gene lookup returns CDR1 SGHRS and CDR2 YFSETQ. This CDR3 is 14 amino acids long. The V end lost 5 bases, the J end lost 2 bases, and 13 bases lay between the germline ends. CDR3 nucleotide sequence: TGCGCCAGCAGGCCGAACGGGGGACAAGAGACCCAGTACTTC. This codes for CASRPNGGQETQYF.

This chain joins TRBV6-5 and TRBJ2-7; D assignment may be TRBD1 or TRBD2 (5 bases each). Trimming stripped 1 base from V and 6 bases from J, with 13 bases between. The V gene's germline CDR1 is MNHEY and CDR2 SVGAGI. The CDR3 consists of 14 residues. As DNA, the CDR3 is TGTGCCAGCAGTTACTTTCTGTTTGGGGGCGAGCAGTACTTC. As protein: CASSYFLFGGEQYF.

The chain links TRBV7-9 to TRBJ1-4; D is ambiguous. The CDR3 covers 18 residues. Germline V gives CDR1 SEHNR, CDR2 FQNEAQ (reference sequence). Trimming left V 5 bases short and J 0 bases short, with 19 bases between. CDR3 region: CASSRRSRRDTTNEKLFF. In DNA, the CDR3 is TGTGCCAGCAGCCGCAGAAGCCGGCGGGATACAACTAATGAAAAACTGTTTTTT.